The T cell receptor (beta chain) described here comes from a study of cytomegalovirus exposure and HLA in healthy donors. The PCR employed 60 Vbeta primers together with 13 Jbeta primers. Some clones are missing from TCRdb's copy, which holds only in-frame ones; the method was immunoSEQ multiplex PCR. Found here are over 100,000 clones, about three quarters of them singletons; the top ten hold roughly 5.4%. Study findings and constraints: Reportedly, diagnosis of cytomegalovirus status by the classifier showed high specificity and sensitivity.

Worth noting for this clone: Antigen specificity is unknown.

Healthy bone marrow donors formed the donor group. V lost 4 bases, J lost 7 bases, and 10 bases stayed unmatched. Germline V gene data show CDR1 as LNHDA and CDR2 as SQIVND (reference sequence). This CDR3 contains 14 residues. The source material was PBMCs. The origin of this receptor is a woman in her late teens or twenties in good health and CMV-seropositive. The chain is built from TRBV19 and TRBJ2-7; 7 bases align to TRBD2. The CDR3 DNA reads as TGTGCCAGTAGTAGGACGACTAGCCCGGGGGAGCAGTACTTC. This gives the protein CASSRTTSPGEQYF.